This section outlines one TCR beta chain sequence together with its context. The antigen is undetermined. This sample is drawn from a study of T cell responses to AZD1222 COVID-19 vaccine. Study results and limitations: The span of vaccine-associated CD4 TCRs extended across spike, with dominance at 160-218 and 743-854.

Repertoires were generated with immunoSEQ multiplex PCR, while TCRdb's copy carries only in-frame clones and drops some. This sample has roughly 100,000 clones, with more than 85% found just once. Material: peripheral blood, obtained on day 0 of AZD1222 vaccination. This clonotype was sampled from an adult in good health.

The CDR3 protein is CASSATSGSYNEQFF. In DNA form, the CDR3 reads TGTGCCAGCAGCGCTACTAGCGGCTCCTACAATGAGCAGTTCTTC. J is TRBJ2-1 and V is TRBV9; 8 nucleotides align to TRBD2. This CDR3 has 15 residues. Trimming removed 3 bases from V and 0 bases from J; junction bases left unmatched: 2. Per the germline V gene, CDR1 is SGDLS and CDR2 is YYNGEE. Full variable domain (missing parts from reference TRBV9 and TRBJ2-1): DSGVTQTPKHLITATGQRVTLRCSPRSGDLSVYWYQQSLDQGLQFLIQYYNGEERAKGNILERFSAQQFPDLHSELNLSSLELGDSALYFCASSATSGSYNEQFFGPGTRLTVL.